This TCR beta chain was captured in a study of Tregs in tolerant kidney transplant recipients. TCRdb's copy holds only in-frame clones and misses some; the assay was immunoSEQ multiplex PCR. The sample shows about 17,000 clones, 82% of them seen only once. The CDR3 length is 15 residues. Germline V CDR1 and CDR2: SEHNR, FQNEAQ (reference sequence). V was clipped by 5 bases and J by 3 bases, with 16 bases between them. Sequenced material: Tregs from blood. This TCR was recovered from a human donor in good health. The chain combines TRBV7-9 with TRBJ1-2, with D unclear. The CDR3 protein is CASSRSEVAHYGYTF. The CDR3 nucleotides are TGTGCCAGCAGCCGCTCTGAGGTTGCGCACTATGGCTACACCTTC.